Presented here are 11 T cell receptor beta chains from one specimen sequenced in a study of T-cell memory formation after mild COVID-19. TCRdb re-analysed the 5' RACE reads in MiXCR, keeping a single row per CDR3 protein. The sample has hundreds of thousands of distinct CDR3 sequences, around 8% seen once. The sequenced sample was PBMCs or a T cell subset sorted from them (not recorded which). The source is a man between 18 and 29 years old who had mild COVID-19 (a few samples of this study predate the infection). Cell type and time point are not known.

This clonotype was seen ten or more times. This chain links TRBV20-1 with TRBJ1-3, with 7 bases aligning to TRBD1. This CDR3 has 13 residues. Trimming cost V 6 bases and J 1 base; bases outside gene matches: 3. Per the germline V gene, CDR1 is DFQATT and CDR2 is SNEGSKA (reference sequence). CDR3 nucleotide sequence: TGCAGTGCAGGACAGGCATCTGGAAACACCATATATTTT. As protein: CSAGQASGNTIYF.

Many counts were recorded for this clonotype. This chain connects TRBV7-2 to TRBJ2-3; D gene ambiguous. V shed 5 bases and J shed 6 bases, with 12 bases lying between them. This CDR3 region has 13 residues. The germline V gene encodes CDR1 SGHTA and CDR2 FQGNSA. The CDR3 loop is CASSPGTGDTQYF. CDR3 nucleotides: TGTGCCAGCAGCCCCGGAACCGGGGATACGCAGTATTTT.

This clonotype was seen many times. The chain links TRBV6-2 or TRBV6-3 to TRBJ2-1, with unresolved D. CDR3 length equals 17 residues. V lost 0 bases and J 0 bases, leaving 12 bases between the germline ends. Germline CDR1 reads MNHEY; CDR2 reads SVGEGT. As DNA, the CDR3 is TGTGCCAGCAGTTACTCGGCGTCTTCTAGCTCCTACAATGAGCAGTTCTTC. Translated, it gives CASSYSASSSSYNEQFF.

The V call is TRBV5-1, the J call TRBJ2-7; 10 bases line up with TRBD1. This CDR3 has 16 amino acids. Germline lookup yields CDR1 SGHRS and CDR2 YFSETQ. The trim removed 4 bases at V and 7 bases at J, leaving 14 bases unmatched. The CDR3 DNA reads TGCGCCAGCAGCGTTGGTAGGGGGACAGGGGCGCGGGAGCAGTACTTC. It encodes CASSVGRGTGAREQYF.

The chain is built from TRBV6-1 and TRBJ1-5; D is uncertain. V lost 2 bases and J lost 4, with 3 bases in between. Germline V gives CDR1 MNHNS, CDR2 SASEGT. CDR3 length: 12 amino acids. The CDR3: CASSEFNQPQHF. DNA for the CDR3: TGTGCCAGCAGTGAATTTAATCAGCCCCAGCATTTT.

The chain carries TRBV2 and TRBJ1-5; D unresolved. The CDR3 sequence is 15 residues long. Germline V gene data show CDR1 as SNHLY and CDR2 as FYNNEI. The V gene lost 8 bases and the J gene lost 0 bases, with 14 bases spanning the gap. CDR3 sequence reads: CASRRARNSNQPQHF. Here the CDR3 DNA reads TGTGCCAGCCGACGGGCCAGGAATAGCAATCAGCCCCAGCATTTT.

This clonotype was observed at least ten times. V usage is TRBV7-2 and J usage is TRBJ2-3, with unresolved D. Germline V gene sequence: CDR1 SGHTA, CDR2 FQGNSA. V lost 2 bases and J 4 bases, leaving 4 bases between the germline ends. The CDR3 extends over 12 amino acids. Written as DNA, the CDR3 is TGTGCCAGCAGCTTACTATCAGATACGCAGTATTTT. It codes for CASSLLSDTQYF.

In its sample, this clonotype was seen a few times. This chain connects TRBV4-2 to TRBJ2-2; 8 bases line up with TRBD1. CDR1 is LGHNA, CDR2 YNFKEQ, per germline. Trimming at V came to 4 bases and at J to 7 bases, leaving 8 bases not matched to a gene. CDR3 length: 15 amino acids. The CDR3 loop reads CASSPRTGSGGELFF. The CDR3, as DNA: TGTGCCAGCAGCCCTCGGACAGGGAGCGGCGGGGAGCTGTTTTTT.

This clonotype was seen only a few times. J is TRBJ2-2 and V is TRBV5-1, with a weak D call TRBD2 (6 bases). Trimming removed 5 bases at V and 3 bases at J, with 14 bases between. Germline V CDR1 and CDR2: SGHRS, YFSETQ. The CDR3 has 15 residues. The CDR3 spells CASRRGEVDTGELFF. The CDR3 DNA follows: TGCGCCAGCAGGCGGGGCGAAGTGGACACCGGGGAGCTGTTTTTT.

This clonotype was counted a few times. The chain recombines TRBV21-1 with TRBJ2-5; the table's D call TRBD1 went unverified against the DNA. TRBV21-1 is reported as a pseudogene. The CDR3 extends over 12 amino acids. The CDR3 loop is CASKGAGWAQYF. Here the CDR3 DNA reads TGTGCCAGCAAGGGGGCGGGGTGGGCCCAGTACTTC.

This clonotype was picked up a small number of times. V usage is TRBV12-3 or TRBV12-4 and J usage is TRBJ1-2; no clear D. Trimming removed 2 bases from V and 5 bases from J, with 6 bases in between. The CDR3 covers 12 residues. As DNA, the CDR3 is TGTGCCAGCAGTTTAAGTTGGTATGGCTACACCTTC. Translation: CASSLSWYGYTF.